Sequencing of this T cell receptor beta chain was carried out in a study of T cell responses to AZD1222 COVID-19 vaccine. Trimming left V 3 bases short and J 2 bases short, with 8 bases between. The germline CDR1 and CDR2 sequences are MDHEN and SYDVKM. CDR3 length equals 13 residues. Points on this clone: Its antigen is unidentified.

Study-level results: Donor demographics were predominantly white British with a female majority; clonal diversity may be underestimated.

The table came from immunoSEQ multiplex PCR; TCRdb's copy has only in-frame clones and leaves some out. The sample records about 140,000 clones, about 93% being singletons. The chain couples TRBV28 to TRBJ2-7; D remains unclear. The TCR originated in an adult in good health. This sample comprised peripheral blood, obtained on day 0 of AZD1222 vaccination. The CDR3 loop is CASSFGEAYEQYF. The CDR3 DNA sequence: TGTGCCAGCAGTTTTGGGGAAGCCTACGAGCAGTACTTC.